This T cell receptor beta chain was documented in a study of CDR3 diversity in severe acne. TCRdb independently ran MiXCR on the PCR reads; one entry per CDR3 protein. The sample shows approximately 90,000 distinct CDR3 sequences, approximately 49% of them seen only once. V dropped 1 base and J dropped 4 bases, with 7 bases sitting between them. The CDR3 spans 13 residues. Germline CDR1 and CDR2: SGHVS and FNYEAQ. This clonotype was sampled from a male donor with severe acne vulgaris. The specimen sequenced was blood. This chain uses TRBV7-6 with TRBJ2-5; D unresolved. In DNA, the CDR3 is TGTGCCAGCAGCTTAGTGGTCGGAGAGACCCAGTACTTC. Its protein product is CASSLVVGETQYF.